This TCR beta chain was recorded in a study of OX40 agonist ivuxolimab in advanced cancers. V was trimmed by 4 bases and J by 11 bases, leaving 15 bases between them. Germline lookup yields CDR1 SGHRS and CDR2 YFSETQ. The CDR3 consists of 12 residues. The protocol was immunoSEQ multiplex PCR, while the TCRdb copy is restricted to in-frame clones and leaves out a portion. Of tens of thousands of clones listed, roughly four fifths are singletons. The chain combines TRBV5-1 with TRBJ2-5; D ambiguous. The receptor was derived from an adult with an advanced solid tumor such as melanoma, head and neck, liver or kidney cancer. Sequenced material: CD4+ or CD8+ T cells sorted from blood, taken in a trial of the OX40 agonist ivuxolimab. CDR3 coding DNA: TGCGCCAGCAGCAACACATTTGGAGAGCAGTACTTC. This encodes CASSNTFGEQYF.